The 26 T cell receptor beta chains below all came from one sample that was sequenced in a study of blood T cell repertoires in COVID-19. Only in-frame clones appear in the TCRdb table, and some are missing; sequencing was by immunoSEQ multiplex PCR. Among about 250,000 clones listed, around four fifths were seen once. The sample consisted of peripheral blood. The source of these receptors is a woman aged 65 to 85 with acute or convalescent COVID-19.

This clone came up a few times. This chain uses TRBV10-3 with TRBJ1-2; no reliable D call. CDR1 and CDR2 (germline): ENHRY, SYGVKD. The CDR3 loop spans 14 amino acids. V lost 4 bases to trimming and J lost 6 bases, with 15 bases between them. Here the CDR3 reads CAISGYSMRDGYTF. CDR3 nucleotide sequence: TGTGCCATCAGTGGTTATTCGATGCGCGATGGCTACACCTTC.

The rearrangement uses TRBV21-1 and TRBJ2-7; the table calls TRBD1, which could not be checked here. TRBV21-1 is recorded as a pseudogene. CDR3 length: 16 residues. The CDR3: CASSKDNRQGLYEQYF. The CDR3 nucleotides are TGTGCCAGCAGCAAAGATAACCGACAGGGTCTTTACGAGCAGTACTTC.

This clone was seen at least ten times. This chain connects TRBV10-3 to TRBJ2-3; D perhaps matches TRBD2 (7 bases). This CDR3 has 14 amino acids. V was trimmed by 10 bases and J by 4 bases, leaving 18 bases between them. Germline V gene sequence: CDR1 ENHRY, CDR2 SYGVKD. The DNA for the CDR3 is TGTGCCACCTTTAGAGGGGAGGGGGCAGATACGCAGTATTTT. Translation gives CATFRGEGADTQYF.

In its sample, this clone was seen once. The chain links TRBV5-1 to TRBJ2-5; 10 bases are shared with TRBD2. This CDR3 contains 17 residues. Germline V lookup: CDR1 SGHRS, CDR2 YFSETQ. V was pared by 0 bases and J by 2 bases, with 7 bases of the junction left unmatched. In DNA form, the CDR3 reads TGCGCCAGCAGCTTGGGAGTGCCTAGCGGGAGTCAAGAGACCCAGTACTTC. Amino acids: CASSLGVPSGSQETQYF. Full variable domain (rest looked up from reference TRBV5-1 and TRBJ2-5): KAGVTQTPRYLIKTRGQQVTLSCSPISGHRSVSWYQQTPGQGLQFLFEYFSETQRNKGNFPGRFSGRQFSNSRSEMNVSTLELGDSALYLCASSLGVPSGSQETQYFGPGTRLLVL.

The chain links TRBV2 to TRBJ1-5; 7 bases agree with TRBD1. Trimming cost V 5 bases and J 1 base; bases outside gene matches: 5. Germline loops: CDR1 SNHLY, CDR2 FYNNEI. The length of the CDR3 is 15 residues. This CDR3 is CASSLDRASNQPQHF. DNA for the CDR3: TGTGCCAGCAGTCTTGACAGGGCCAGCAATCAGCCCCAGCATTTT.

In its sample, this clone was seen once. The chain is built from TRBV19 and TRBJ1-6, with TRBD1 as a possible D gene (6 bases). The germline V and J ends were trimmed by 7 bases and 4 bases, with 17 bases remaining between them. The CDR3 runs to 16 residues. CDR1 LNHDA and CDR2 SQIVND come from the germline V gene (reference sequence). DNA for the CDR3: TGTGCCAGTACATATACGTGGGACACTTATAATTCACCCCTCCACTTT. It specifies CASTYTWDTYNSPLHF.

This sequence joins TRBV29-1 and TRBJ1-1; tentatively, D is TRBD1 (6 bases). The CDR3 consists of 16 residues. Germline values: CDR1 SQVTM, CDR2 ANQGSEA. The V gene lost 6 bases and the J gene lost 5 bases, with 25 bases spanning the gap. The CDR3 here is CSVRIRGSTVGTEAFF. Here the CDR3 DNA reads TGCAGCGTCCGAATCAGGGGCTCCACGGTTGGGACTGAAGCTTTCTTT.

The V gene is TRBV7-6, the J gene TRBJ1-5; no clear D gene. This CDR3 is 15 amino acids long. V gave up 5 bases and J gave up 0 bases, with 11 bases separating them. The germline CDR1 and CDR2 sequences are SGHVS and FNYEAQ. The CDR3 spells CASSLDMYSNQPQHF. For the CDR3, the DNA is TGTGCCAGCAGCCTCGACATGTATAGCAATCAGCCCCAGCATTTT. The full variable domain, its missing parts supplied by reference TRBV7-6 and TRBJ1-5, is GAGVSQSPRYKVTKRGQDVALRCDPISGHVSLYWYRQALGQGPEFLTYFNYEAQQDKSGLPNDRFSAERPEGSISTLTIQRTEQRDSAMYRCASSLDMYSNQPQHFGDGTRLSIL.

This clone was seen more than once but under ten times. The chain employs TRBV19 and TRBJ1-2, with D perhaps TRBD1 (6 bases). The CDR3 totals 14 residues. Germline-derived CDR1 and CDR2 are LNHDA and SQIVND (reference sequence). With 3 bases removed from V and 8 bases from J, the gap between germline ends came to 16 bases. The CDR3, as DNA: TGTGCCAGTAGTATTTGGACAGAGTCGGGCGGCTACACCTTC. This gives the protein CASSIWTESGGYTF. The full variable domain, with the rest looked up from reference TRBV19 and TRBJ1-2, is DGGITQSPKYLFRKEGQNVTLSCEQNLNHDAMYWYRQDPGQGLRLIYYSQIVNDFQKGDIAEGYSVSREKKESFPLTVTSAQKNPTAFYLCASSIWTESGGYTFGSGTRLTVV.

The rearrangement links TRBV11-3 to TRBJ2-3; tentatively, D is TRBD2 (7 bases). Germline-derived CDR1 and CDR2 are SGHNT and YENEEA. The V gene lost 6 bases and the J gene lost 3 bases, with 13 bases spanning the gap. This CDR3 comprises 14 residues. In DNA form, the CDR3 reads TGTGCCAGCAGAAAGGGGGGGCCGACAGATACGCAGTATTTT. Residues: CASRKGGPTDTQYF.

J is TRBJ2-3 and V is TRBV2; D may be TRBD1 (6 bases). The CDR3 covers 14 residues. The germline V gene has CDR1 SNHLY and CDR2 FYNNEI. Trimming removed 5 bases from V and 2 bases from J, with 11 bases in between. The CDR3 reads CASSRDTFTDTQYF. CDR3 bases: TGTGCCAGCAGTAGGGACACCTTCACAGATACGCAGTATTTT.

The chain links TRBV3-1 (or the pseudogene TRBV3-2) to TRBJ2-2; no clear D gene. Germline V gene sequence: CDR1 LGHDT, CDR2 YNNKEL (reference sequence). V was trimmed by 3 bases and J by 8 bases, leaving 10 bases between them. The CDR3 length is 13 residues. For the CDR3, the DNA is TGTGCCAGCAGCCAGGTCCCCGGGGGGGAGCTGTTTTTT. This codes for CASSQVPGGELFF.

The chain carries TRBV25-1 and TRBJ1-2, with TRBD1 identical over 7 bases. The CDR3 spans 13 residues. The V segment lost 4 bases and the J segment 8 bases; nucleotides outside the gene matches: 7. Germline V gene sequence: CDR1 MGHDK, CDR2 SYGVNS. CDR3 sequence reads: CASSVDRAYGYTF. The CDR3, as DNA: TGTGCCAGCAGTGTCGACAGGGCCTACGGCTACACCTTC.

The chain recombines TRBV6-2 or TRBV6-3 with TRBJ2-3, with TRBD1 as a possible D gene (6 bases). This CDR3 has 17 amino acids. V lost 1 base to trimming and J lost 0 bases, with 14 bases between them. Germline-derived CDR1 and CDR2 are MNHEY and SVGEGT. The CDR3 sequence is CASSYLQGRLSTDTQYF. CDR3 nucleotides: TGTGCCAGCAGTTACTTACAGGGCCGCCTCAGCACAGATACGCAGTATTTT.

The DNA of the CDR3 is TGTGCCAGCAGCCGACAGGGGGGTCAGCCCCAGCATTTT. This encodes CASSRQGGQPQHF. The rearrangement joins TRBV7-9 to TRBJ1-5; 9 bases match TRBD1. V was pared by 5 bases and J by 6 bases, with 2 bases of the junction left unmatched. CDR1 is SEHNR, CDR2 FQNEAQ, per germline (reference sequence). The CDR3 consists of 13 residues.

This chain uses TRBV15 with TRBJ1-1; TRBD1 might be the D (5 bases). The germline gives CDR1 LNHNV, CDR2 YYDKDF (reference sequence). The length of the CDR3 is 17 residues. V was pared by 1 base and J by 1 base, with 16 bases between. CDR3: CATSRVGQPVGNTEAFF. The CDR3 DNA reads TGTGCCACCAGCAGAGTGGGGCAGCCAGTCGGGAACACTGAAGCTTTCTTT.

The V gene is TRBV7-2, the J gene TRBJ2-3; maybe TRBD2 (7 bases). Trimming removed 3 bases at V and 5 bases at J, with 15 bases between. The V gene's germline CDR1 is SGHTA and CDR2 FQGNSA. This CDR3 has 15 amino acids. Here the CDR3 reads CASSLGRGARDTQYF. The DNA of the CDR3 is TGTGCCAGCAGCTTGGGACGGGGGGCGAGAGATACGCAGTATTTT.

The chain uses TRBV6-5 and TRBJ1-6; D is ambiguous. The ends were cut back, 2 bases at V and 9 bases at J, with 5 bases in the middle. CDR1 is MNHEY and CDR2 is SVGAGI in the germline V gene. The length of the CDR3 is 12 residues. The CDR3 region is CASSYAGSPLHF. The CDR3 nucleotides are TGTGCCAGCAGTTACGCGGGTTCACCCCTCCACTTT.

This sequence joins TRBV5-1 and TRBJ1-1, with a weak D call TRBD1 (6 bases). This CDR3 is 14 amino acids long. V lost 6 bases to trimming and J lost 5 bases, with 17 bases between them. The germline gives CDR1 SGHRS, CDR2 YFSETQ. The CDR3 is CASNEGTMGTEAFF. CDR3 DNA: TGCGCCAGCAACGAAGGGACAATGGGGACTGAAGCTTTCTTT. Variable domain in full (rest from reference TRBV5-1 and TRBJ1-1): KAGVTQTPRYLIKTRGQQVTLSCSPISGHRSVSWYQQTPGQGLQFLFEYFSETQRNKGNFPGRFSGRQFSNSRSEMNVSTLELGDSALYLCASNEGTMGTEAFFGQGTRLTVV.

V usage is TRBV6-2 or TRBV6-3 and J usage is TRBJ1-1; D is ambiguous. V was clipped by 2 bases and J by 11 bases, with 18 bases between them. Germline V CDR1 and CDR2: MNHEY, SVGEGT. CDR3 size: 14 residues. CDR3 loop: CASSYEVAASTAFF. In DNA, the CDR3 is TGTGCCAGCAGTTACGAAGTGGCGGCTTCTACGGCTTTCTTT.

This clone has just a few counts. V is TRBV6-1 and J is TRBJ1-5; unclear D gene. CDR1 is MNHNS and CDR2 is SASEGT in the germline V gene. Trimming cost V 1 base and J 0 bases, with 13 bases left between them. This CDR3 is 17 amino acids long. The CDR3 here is CASSEGYSPYSNQPQHF. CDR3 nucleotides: TGTGCCAGCAGTGAAGGGTACAGCCCCTATAGCAATCAGCCCCAGCATTTT.

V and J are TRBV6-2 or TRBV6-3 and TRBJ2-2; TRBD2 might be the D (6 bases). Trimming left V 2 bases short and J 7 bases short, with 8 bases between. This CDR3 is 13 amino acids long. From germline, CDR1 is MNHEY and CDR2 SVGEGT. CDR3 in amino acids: CASSYGGIGELFF. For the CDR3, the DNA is TGTGCCAGCAGTTACGGAGGGATCGGGGAGCTGTTTTTT.

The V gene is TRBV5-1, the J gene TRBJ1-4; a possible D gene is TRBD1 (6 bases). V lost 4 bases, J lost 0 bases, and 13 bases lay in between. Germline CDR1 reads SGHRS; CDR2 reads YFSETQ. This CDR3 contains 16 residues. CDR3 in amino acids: CASSPTGVATNEKLFF. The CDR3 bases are TGCGCCAGCAGCCCGACAGGCGTCGCAACTAATGAAAAACTGTTTTTT.

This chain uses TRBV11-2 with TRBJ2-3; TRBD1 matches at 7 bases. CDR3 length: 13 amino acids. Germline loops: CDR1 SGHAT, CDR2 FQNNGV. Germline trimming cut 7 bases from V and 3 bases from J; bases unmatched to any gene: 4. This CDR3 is CASNRQGTDTQYF. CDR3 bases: TGTGCCAGCAATCGACAGGGAACAGATACGCAGTATTTT.

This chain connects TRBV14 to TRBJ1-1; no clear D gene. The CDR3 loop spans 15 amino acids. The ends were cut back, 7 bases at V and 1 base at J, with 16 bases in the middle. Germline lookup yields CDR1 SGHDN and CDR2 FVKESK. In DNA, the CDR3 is TGTGCCAGCACCCCAGATTTAGCCGGGAACACTGAAGCTTTCTTT. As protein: CASTPDLAGNTEAFF. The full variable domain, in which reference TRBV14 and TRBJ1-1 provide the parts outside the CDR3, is EAGVTQFPSHSVIEKGQTVTLRCDPISGHDNLYWYRRVMGKEIKFLLHFVKESKQDESGMPNNRFLAERTGGTYSTLKVQPAELEDSGVYFCASTPDLAGNTEAFFGQGTRLTVV.

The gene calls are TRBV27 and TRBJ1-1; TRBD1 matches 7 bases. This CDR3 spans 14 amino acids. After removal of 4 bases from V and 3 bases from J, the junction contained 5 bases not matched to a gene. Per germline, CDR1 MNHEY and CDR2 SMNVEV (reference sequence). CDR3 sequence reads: CASSSRQGDTEAFF. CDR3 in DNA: TGTGCCAGCAGTTCCCGACAGGGTGACACTGAAGCTTTCTTT.